Here is one TCR beta chain with its context. Its antigen remains unknown. This sample stems from a study of shared clonotypes between healthy human individuals. The study, taken as a whole, reports: Since donors were few, the genetic and exposure-history diversity represented was limited.

Trimming removed 0 bases at V and 1 base at J, with 9 bases between. The germline V gene has CDR1 LNHNV and CDR2 YYDKDF (reference sequence). This CDR3 spans 15 amino acids. CD45RA+ naive and CD45RA-negative memory subsets were separated from CD4+ cells. It was at deep level that the assay was run. Method: immunoSEQ multiplex PCR; TCRdb's copy keeps in-frame clones and lacks some. The sample gives approximately 980,000 clones, approximately 80% of which show up once; over 1.3% is in the top ten. The receptor comes from a man younger than 30 in good health. The sample consisted of memory CD4+ T cells sorted from blood. Subset reported: CD45RA-negative fraction. The chain is built from TRBV15 and TRBJ1-1; D uncertain. CDR3 loop: CATSRDGQPNTEAFF. The CDR3 coding sequence is TGTGCCACCAGCAGAGATGGGCAGCCGAACACTGAAGCTTTCTTT. Using reference TRBV15 and TRBJ1-1 for the parts outside the CDR3, the full variable domain is DAMVIQNPRYQVTQFGKPVTLSCSQTLNHNVMYWYQQKSSQAPKLLFHYYDKDFNNEADTPDNFQSRRPNTSFCFLDIRSPGLGDTAMYLCATSRDGQPNTEAFFGQGTRLTVV.